This TCR beta chain derives from a study of post-analysis software for immune sequencing data. Overall study: As for disease course, relapsing-remitting, secondary progressive and progressive-relapsing multiple sclerosis were all included. Findings of the study overall: Diversity measured as normalized Chao1 was significantly lower in multiple sclerosis patients than in controls. Strong co-clustering by F measure was evident for samples that had been prepared in the same batch. Patients had higher frequencies than controls of five or six TRBV segments, including TRBV5-6, TRBV5-1 and TRBV20-1.

Unique molecular identifiers featured in each of the TCR beta cDNA libraries. T cells numbering about 0.85 to 11 million yielded cDNA molecules that totaled roughly 500,000. TCRdb re-derived calls from the PCR reads in MiXCR, one entry per CDR3 protein. Of about 400,000 distinct CDR3 sequences listed, about a third are singletons. Concerning this clonotype itself: What it recognizes is unknown.

With V trimmed by 4 bases and J by 5 bases, 4 bases remained unmatched. The CDR3 consists of 14 residues. CDR1 is LGHNA, CDR2 YSLEER, per germline. The rearrangement joins TRBV4-3 to TRBJ2-1; 8 bases fit TRBD1. This TCR was recovered from a girl aged 5-17 years with multiple sclerosis. Sequencing was carried out using blood. CDR3 sequence (DNA): TGCGCCAGCAGCCGGGACAGGACCGACAATGAGCAGTTCTTC. This codes for CASSRDRTDNEQFF.